This entry describes one T cell receptor (beta chain). Its target is unknown. This sample stems from a study of graft-versus-host responses after intestinal transplantation. General study results and limits: Some patients had graft-donor T cell macrochimerism, and their allografts showed high graft-versus-host to host-versus-graft clonal ratios.

Measured with immunoSEQ multiplex PCR; TCRdb has only the in-frame clones, and not every one. The repertoire has tens of thousands of clones, 94% of them found once; the top ten carry 0.15% to 0.2%. The CDR3 length is 14 residues. Germline-derived CDR1 and CDR2 are SGHVS and FQNEAQ. V lost 6 bases, J lost 0 bases, and 12 bases lay in between. The receptor was derived from a human donor who was the organ donor for an intestinal transplant. The chain links TRBV7-8 to TRBJ2-7; TRBD1 might be the D (6 bases). Sample: unstimulated CD4+ T cells sorted from spleen or lymph node cells, taken before transplant. CDR3 in DNA: TGTGCCAGCAGGCTAGACAGGAACTCCTACGAGCAGTACTTC. Its protein product is CASRLDRNSYEQYF.